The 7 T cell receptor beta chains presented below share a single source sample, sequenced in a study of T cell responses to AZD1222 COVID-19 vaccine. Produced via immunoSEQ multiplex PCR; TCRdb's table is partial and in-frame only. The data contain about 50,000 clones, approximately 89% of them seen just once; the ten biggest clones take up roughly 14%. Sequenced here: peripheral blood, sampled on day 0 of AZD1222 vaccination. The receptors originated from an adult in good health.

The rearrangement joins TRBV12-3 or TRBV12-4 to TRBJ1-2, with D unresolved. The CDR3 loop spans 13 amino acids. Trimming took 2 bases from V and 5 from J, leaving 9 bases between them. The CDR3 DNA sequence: TGTGCCAGCAGTTTAAGCGCGGAGTATGGCTACACCTTC. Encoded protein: CASSLSAEYGYTF.

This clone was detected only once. CDR3 DNA: TGTGCCAGCAGTCCGGGACAGCATCCCTACGAGCAGTACTTC. Protein product: CASSPGQHPYEQYF. This rearrangement joins TRBV11-2 to TRBJ2-7; 7 bases are shared with TRBD1. Germline V gene sequence: CDR1 SGHAT, CDR2 FQNNGV. There are 14 residues in the CDR3. V was pared by 6 bases and J by 2 bases, with 7 bases of the junction left unmatched.

DNA of the CDR3: TGTGCCAGCAGCTTGGGGCAGTCAGGCGAGCAGTACTTC. This encodes CASSLGQSGEQYF. The chain uses TRBV7-9 and TRBJ2-7; weak D call: TRBD1 (5 bases). Germline values: CDR1 SEHNR, CDR2 FQNEAQ (reference sequence). This CDR3 is 13 amino acids long. V was trimmed by 3 bases and J by 6 bases, leaving 12 bases between them.

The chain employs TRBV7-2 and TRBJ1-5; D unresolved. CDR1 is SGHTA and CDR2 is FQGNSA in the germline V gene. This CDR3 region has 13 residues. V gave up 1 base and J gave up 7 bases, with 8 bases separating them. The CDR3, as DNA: TGTGCCAGCAGCTTAGGTTTCGGACAGCCCCAGCATTTT. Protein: CASSLGFGQPQHF.

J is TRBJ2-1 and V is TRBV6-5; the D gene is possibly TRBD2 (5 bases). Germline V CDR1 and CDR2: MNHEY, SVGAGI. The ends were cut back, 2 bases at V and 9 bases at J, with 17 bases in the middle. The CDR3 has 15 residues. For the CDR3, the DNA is TGTGCCAGCAGTTACCGGGCTGCGGTACGGGGTGAGCAGTTCTTC. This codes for CASSYRAAVRGEQFF.

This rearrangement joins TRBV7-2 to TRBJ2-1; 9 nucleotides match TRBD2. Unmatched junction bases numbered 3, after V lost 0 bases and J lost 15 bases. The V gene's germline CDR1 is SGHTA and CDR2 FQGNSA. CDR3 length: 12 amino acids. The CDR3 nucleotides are TGTGCCAGCAGCTTAGCCCTAGCGGGATCGTTCTTC. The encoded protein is CASSLALAGSFF.

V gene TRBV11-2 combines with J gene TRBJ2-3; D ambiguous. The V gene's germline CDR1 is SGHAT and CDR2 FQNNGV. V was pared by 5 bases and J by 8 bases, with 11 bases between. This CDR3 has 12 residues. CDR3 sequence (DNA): TGTGCCAGCAGCCCTCAGTTGGGTACGCAGTATTTT. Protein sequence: CASSPQLGTQYF.